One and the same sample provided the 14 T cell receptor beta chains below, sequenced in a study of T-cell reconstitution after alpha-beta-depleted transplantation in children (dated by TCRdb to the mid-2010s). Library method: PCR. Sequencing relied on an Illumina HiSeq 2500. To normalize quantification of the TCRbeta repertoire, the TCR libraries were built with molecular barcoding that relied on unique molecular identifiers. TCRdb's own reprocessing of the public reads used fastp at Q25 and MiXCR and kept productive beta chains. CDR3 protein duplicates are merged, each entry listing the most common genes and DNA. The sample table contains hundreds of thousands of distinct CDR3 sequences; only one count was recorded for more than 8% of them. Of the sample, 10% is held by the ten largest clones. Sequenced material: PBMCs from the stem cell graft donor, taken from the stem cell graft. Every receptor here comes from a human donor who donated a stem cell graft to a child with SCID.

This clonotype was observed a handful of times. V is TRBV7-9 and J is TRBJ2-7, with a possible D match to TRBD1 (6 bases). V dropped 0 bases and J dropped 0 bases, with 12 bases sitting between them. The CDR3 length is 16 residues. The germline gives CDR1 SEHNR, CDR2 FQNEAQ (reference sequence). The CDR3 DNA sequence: TGTGCCAGCAGCTTAGCCCCGGGACACTACTCCTACGAGCAGTACTTC. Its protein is CASSLAPGHYSYEQYF.

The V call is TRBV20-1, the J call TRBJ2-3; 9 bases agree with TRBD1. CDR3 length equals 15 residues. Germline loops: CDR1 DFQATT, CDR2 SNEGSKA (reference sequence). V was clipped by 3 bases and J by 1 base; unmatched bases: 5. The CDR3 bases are TGCAGTGCTAGCCTGGACAGGGGCCGCACAGATACGCAGTATTTT. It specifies CSASLDRGRTDTQYF.

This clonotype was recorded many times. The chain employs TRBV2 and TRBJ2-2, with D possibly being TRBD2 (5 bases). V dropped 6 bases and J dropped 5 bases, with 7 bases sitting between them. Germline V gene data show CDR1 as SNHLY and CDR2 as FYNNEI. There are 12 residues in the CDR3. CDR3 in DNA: TGTGCCAGCAGGAGGGAAACCGGGGAGCTGTTTTTT. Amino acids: CASRRETGELFF.

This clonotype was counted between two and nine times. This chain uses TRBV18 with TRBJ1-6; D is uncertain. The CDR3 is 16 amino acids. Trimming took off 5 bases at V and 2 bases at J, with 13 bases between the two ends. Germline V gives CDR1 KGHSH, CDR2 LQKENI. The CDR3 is CASSSLPNPYNSPLHF. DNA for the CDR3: TGTGCCAGCTCATCCCTTCCAAATCCCTATAATTCACCCCTCCACTTT.

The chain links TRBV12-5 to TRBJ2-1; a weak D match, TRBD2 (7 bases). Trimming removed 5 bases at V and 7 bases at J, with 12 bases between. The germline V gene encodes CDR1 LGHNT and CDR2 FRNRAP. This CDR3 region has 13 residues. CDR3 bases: TGTGCTAGTGGTCTGGCGGGGGCGAATGAGCAGTTCTTC. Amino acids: CASGLAGANEQFF.

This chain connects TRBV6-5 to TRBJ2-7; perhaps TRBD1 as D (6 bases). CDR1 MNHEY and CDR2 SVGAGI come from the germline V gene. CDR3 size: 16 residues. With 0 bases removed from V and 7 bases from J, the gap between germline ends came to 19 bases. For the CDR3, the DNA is TGTGCCAGCAGTTACTCGATCGCAGGGGCGGTAGGAGAGCAGTACTTC. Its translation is CASSYSIAGAVGEQYF.

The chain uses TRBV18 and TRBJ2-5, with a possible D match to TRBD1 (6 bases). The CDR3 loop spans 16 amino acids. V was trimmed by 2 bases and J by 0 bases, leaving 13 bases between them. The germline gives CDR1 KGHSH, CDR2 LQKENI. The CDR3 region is CASSPFGQTYQETQYF. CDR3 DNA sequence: TGTGCCAGCTCACCATTCGGACAGACCTACCAAGAGACCCAGTACTTC.

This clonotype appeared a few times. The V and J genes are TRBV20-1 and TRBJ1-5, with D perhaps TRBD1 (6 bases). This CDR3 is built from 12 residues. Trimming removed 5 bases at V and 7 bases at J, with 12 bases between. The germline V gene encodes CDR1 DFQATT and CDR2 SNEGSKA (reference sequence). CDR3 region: CSAGQWGQPQHF. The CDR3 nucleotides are TGCAGTGCTGGACAGTGGGGCCAGCCCCAGCATTTT.

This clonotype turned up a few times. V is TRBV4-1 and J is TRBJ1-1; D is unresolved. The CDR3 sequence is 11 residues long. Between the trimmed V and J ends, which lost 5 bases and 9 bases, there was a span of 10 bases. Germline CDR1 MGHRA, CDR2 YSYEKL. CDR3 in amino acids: CASSSGLQAFF. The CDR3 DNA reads TGCGCCAGCAGCTCAGGCCTCCAAGCTTTCTTT.

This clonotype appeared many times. CDR3 sequence (DNA): TGTGCCAGCAGTCCTACAGGGAATCAGCCCCAGCATTTT. It encodes CASSPTGNQPQHF. The chain employs TRBV12-3 or TRBV12-4 and TRBJ1-5; TRBD1 is a possible D gene (6 bases). V dropped 5 bases and J dropped 4 bases, with 9 bases sitting between them. CDR3 length: 13 residues.

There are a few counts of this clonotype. The CDR3 sequence is CASSSGVPMETQYF. DNA for the CDR3: TGTGCCAGCAGCTCCGGGGTCCCCATGGAGACCCAGTACTTC. V and J are TRBV7-6 and TRBJ2-5; D is perhaps TRBD2 (5 bases). The length of the CDR3 is 14 residues. Trimming took off 4 bases at V and 5 bases at J, with 14 bases between the two ends. The germline CDR1 and CDR2 sequences are SGHVS and FNYEAQ.

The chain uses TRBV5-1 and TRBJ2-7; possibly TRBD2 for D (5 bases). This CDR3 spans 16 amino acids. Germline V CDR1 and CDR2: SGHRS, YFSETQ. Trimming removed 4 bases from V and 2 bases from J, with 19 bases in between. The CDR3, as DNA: TGCGCCAGCAGCGTACTAGGGCCCCACTCCCCCTACGAGCAGTACTTC. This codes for CASSVLGPHSPYEQYF.

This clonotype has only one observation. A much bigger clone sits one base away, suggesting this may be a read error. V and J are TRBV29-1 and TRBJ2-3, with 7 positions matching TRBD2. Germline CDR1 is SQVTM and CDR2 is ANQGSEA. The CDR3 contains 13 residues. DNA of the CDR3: TGCAGAGCGAGGCGGGGAGGGACAGATACGCAGTATTTT. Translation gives CRARRGGTDTQYF.

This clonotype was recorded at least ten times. The DNA of the CDR3 is TGTGCCAGCAGTCCCGACTGGAACACCGGGGAGCTGTTTTTT. Its protein is CASSPDWNTGELFF. The rearrangement uses TRBV27 and TRBJ2-2; D not certain. Germline loops: CDR1 MNHEY, CDR2 SMNVEV (reference sequence). The CDR3 loop spans 14 amino acids. V was cut by 5 bases and J by 1 base, with 8 bases left in between.